This note documents a single T cell receptor beta chain sequence. The sample comes from a study of blood T cell repertoires in COVID-19. The method was immunoSEQ multiplex PCR; TCRdb's version includes in-frame clones alone and lacks a portion of them. The sample has about 350,000 clones; around nine tenths are singletons. The CDR3 loop spans 14 amino acids. The germline gives CDR1 SGHTA, CDR2 FQGTGA. Deletions cut 0 bases from V and 4 bases from J, with 9 bases between. The clonotype comes from a woman aged 25 to 39 who had been exposed to COVID-19. The chain has TRBV7-3 and TRBJ1-1; no firm D call. Sequencing was performed on PBMCs or T cells enriched from blood (not recorded which). The CDR3 loop is CASSLTSWSTEAFF. The CDR3, as DNA: TGTGCCAGCAGCTTAACGTCGTGGAGCACTGAAGCTTTCTTT.